The 2 T cell receptor beta chains reported below all come from one sample, sequenced in a study of identical twins. MiXCR was run by TCRdb on the 5' RACE reads, yielding one entry per CDR3 protein. This repertoire shows 1.5 million or so distinct CDR3 sequences, around a third found once; its top ten account for under 0.35%. The sample taken for sequencing was cord blood. The receptors come from a newborn girl in good health.

This clonotype was seen only a few times. The chain combines TRBV12-3 or TRBV12-4 with TRBJ2-3; 8 positions match TRBD1. The CDR3 totals 14 residues. After removal of 9 bases from V and 2 bases from J, the junction contained 7 bases not matched to a gene. The CDR3 spells CASRGQGPTDTQYF. CDR3 nucleotide sequence: TGTGCCAGTAGAGGACAGGGACCCACAGATACGCAGTATTTT.

This clonotype was counted between two and nine times. The chain links TRBV27 to TRBJ1-1; TRBD1 aligns across 7 bases. Germline lookup yields CDR1 MNHEY and CDR2 SMNVEV (reference sequence). V dropped 5 bases and J dropped 1; count of bases not matched to a gene: 7. The CDR3 has 15 amino acids. The CDR3 is CASSPLTGWNTEAFF. Here the CDR3 DNA reads TGTGCCAGCAGTCCGCTGACAGGGTGGAACACTGAAGCTTTCTTT.